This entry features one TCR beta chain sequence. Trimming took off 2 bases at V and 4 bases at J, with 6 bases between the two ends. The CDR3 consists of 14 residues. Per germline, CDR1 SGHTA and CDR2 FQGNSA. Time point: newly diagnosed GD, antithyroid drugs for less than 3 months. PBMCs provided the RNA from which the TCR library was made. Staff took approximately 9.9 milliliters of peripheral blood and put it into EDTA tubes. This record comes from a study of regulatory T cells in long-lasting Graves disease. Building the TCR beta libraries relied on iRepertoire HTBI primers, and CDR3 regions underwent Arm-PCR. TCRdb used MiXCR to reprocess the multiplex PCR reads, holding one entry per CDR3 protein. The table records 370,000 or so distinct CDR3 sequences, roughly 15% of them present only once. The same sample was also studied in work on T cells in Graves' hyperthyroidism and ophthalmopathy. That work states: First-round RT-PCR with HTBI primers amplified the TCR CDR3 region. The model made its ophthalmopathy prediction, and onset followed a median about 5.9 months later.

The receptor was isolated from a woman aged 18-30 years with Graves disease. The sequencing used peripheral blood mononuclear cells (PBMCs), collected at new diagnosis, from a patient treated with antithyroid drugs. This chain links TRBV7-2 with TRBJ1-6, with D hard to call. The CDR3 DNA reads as TGTGCCAGCAGCTTATTGGGGTATAATTCACCCCTCCACTTT. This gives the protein CASSLLGYNSPLHF.